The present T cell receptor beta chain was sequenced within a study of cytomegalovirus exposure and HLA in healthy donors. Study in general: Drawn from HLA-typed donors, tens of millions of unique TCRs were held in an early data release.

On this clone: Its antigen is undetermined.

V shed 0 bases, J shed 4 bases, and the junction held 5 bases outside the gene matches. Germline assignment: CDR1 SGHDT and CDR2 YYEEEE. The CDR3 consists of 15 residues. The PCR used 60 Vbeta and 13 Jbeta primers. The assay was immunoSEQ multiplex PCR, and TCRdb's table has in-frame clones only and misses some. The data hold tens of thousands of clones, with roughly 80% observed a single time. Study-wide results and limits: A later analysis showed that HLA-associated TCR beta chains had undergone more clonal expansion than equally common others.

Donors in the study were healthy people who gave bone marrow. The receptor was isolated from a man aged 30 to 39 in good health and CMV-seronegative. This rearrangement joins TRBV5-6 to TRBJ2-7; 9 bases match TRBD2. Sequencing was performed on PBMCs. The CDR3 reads CASSLAGSGRYEQYF. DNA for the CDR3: TGTGCCAGCAGCTTGGCCGGTAGCGGGAGATACGAGCAGTACTTC.